The sequence of this TCR beta chain was determined in a study of blood T cell repertoires in COVID-19. CDR3 length: 17 residues. V gave up 6 bases and J gave up 0 bases; unmatched junction bases: 9. CDR1 and CDR2 from the germline V gene are KGHSH and LQKENI. This table comes from immunoSEQ multiplex PCR, and its TCRdb copy is limited to in-frame clones, with some not included. The repertoire holds 55,000 to 80,000 clones, with more than 75% as singletons. The V gene is TRBV18, the J gene TRBJ2-2; 8 bases are shared with TRBD2. This TCR came from a woman in her 70s with acute or convalescent COVID-19. The material sequenced was peripheral blood. CDR3 in amino acids: CASSPTSGLANTGELFF. CDR3 coding DNA: TGTGCCAGCTCGCCCACTAGCGGTCTAGCGAACACCGGGGAGCTGTTTTTT.